This paragraph reports one TCR beta chain. This entry belongs to a study of blood T cell repertoires in COVID-19. Clones were sequenced by immunoSEQ multiplex PCR, and TCRdb holds only the in-frame ones, with some missing. The sample has about 330,000 clones, 87% seen once. Trimming took 0 bases from V and 5 from J, leaving 11 bases between them. The CDR3 has 14 amino acids. Germline loops: CDR1 SGDLS, CDR2 YYNGEE. This chain uses TRBV9 with TRBJ1-2; D remains unclear. Sequenced material: PBMCs or T cells enriched from blood (not recorded which). The receptor's source is a young woman who had recovered from COVID-19. The CDR3 is CASSVDTYLYGYTF. CDR3 bases: TGTGCCAGCAGCGTAGATACCTATCTATATGGCTACACCTTC.